Following are 22 T cell receptor beta chains from one sample sequenced in a study of graft-versus-host responses after intestinal transplantation. Repertoires were generated with immunoSEQ multiplex PCR, while TCRdb's copy carries only in-frame clones and drops some. The table records about 88,000 clones, roughly 88% of them present only once. Antigens for these TCRs are unknown. The source was unstimulated CD4+ T cells sorted from spleen or lymph node cells, collected before intestinal transplant. Receptors originate from a human donor who received an intestinal transplant.

The gene calls are TRBV5-5 and TRBJ1-5, with D possibly TRBD1 on 6 matching bases. The CDR3 spans 15 residues. The V and J ends lost 1 base and 3 bases respectively, with 11 bases between them. CDR1 and CDR2 (germline): SGHKS, YYEKEE (reference sequence). This CDR3 reads CASSLSGAINQPQHF. CDR3 DNA sequence: TGTGCCAGCAGCTTGTCAGGGGCCATCAATCAGCCCCAGCATTTT.

The chain is built from TRBV11-2 and TRBJ2-3, with 9 bases aligning to TRBD2. The CDR3 spans 16 residues. Germline V lookup: CDR1 SGHAT, CDR2 FQNNGV. V shed 4 bases, J shed 1 base, and the junction held 6 bases outside the gene matches. CDR3 in DNA: TGTGCCAGCAGCTACGACGTAGCGGGGGGCACAGATACGCAGTATTTT. This codes for CASSYDVAGGTDTQYF.

This rearrangement joins TRBV2 to TRBJ2-1; the match to TRBD2 covers 10 bases. The length of the CDR3 is 15 residues. J was trimmed by 7 bases and V by 2 bases; bases with no gene match: 5. Per germline, CDR1 SNHLY and CDR2 FYNNEI. CDR3 sequence reads: CASSELGLAMNEQFF. In DNA form, the CDR3 reads TGTGCCAGCAGTGAATTGGGACTAGCGATGAATGAGCAGTTCTTC.

CDR3 sequence: CASSLRETIRGEQYF. The CDR3 nucleotides are TGTGCCAGCAGCTTGCGGGAGACTATCCGCGGGGAGCAGTACTTC. V and J are TRBV5-8 and TRBJ2-7, with a possible D match to TRBD2 (6 bases). Germline CDR1 and CDR2: SGHTS and YDEGEE. Trimming cost V 1 base and J 7 bases, with 18 bases left between them. CDR3 length equals 15 residues.

This chain connects TRBV4-1 to TRBJ1-5; 8 nucleotides agree with TRBD1. V trimming: 4 bases; J trimming: 5 bases; junction bases outside the gene matches: 10. There are 16 residues in the CDR3. Germline CDR1 is MGHRA and CDR2 is YSYEKL. This chain's CDR3 is CASSPGSSGGDQPQHF. CDR3 nucleotide sequence: TGCGCCAGCAGCCCGGGAAGCTCAGGGGGCGATCAGCCCCAGCATTTT.

There are a few counts of this clone. The sample contains more than one DNA sequence encoding this CDR3. CDR3 coding DNA: TGCAGCGTTGAATCCAGCTATGGCTACACCTTC. It translates to CSVESSYGYTF. The V gene is TRBV29-1, the J gene TRBJ1-2; D gene uncertain. Germline V gene lookup returns CDR1 SQVTM and CDR2 ANQGSEA. The CDR3 extends over 11 amino acids. With 2 bases removed from V and 4 bases from J, the gap between germline ends came to 5 bases.

The chain joins TRBV10-2 to TRBJ2-5; 11 bases line up with TRBD2. Germline V gives CDR1 WSHSY, CDR2 SAAADI. The CDR3 totals 14 residues. Trimming took 6 bases from V and 4 from J; bases not matched to a gene: 4. The CDR3 reads CASRIAGGRETQYF. The CDR3 DNA reads as TGCGCCAGCAGAATAGCGGGGGGGCGAGAGACCCAGTACTTC.

V is TRBV6-1 and J is TRBJ1-2; D is unclear. The CDR3 contains 13 residues. Trimming took 0 bases from V and 4 from J, leaving 6 bases between them. Germline CDR1 MNHNS, CDR2 SASEGT. In DNA form, the CDR3 reads TGTGCCAGCAGTGAAGCCGGTTTCTATGGCTACACCTTC. Amino acids: CASSEAGFYGYTF.

The chain couples TRBV7-3 to TRBJ2-1; TRBD1 aligns across 8 bases. Unmatched junction bases numbered 9, after V lost 5 bases and J lost 6 bases. The CDR3 is 15 residues long. In germline, CDR1 is SGHTA, CDR2 FQGTGA. The CDR3 DNA reads as TGTGCCAGCAGCCCTCAGGGGGCGGCCTCCAATGAGCAGTTCTTC. It translates to CASSPQGAASNEQFF.

The genes are TRBV6-5 and TRBJ1-1; no definite D call. V lost 2 bases to trimming and J lost 3 bases, with 10 bases between them. The CDR3 contains 14 residues. Germline V gives CDR1 MNHEY, CDR2 SVGAGI. CDR3 sequence (DNA): TGTGCCAGCAGTTACCGGTGGAGGGACACTGAAGCTTTCTTT. It specifies CASSYRWRDTEAFF.

The J gene is TRBJ1-5, the V gene TRBV18; D is perhaps TRBD1 (5 bases). Germline V gene lookup returns CDR1 KGHSH and CDR2 LQKENI. Trimming removed 4 bases from V and 1 base from J, with 8 bases in between. This CDR3 has 14 residues. CDR3 residues: CASSQTESNQPQHF. CDR3 DNA: TGTGCCAGCTCACAGACAGAAAGCAATCAGCCCCAGCATTTT.

The rearrangement uses TRBV5-1 and TRBJ1-6; tentative D call: TRBD1 (6 bases). Trimming took 5 bases from V and 11 from J, leaving 20 bases between them. This CDR3 is 15 amino acids long. Germline CDR1 and CDR2: SGHRS and YFSETQ. As DNA, the CDR3 is TGCGCCAGCAGTCTCGCAGGGGTTAAATCTACACCCCTCCACTTT. This encodes CASSLAGVKSTPLHF.

The CDR3: CASSPEGLREQYF. The CDR3 DNA reads TGTGCCAGCAGCCCCGAGGGACTCCGGGAGCAGTACTTC. The rearrangement links TRBV9 to TRBJ2-7; the D gene is possibly TRBD2 (6 bases). This CDR3 is built from 13 residues. In germline, CDR1 is SGDLS, CDR2 YYNGEE. Trimming removed 4 bases from V and 7 bases from J, with 15 bases in between. Full variable domain (outside the CDR3, taken from reference TRBV9 and TRBJ2-7): DSGVTQTPKHLITATGQRVTLRCSPRSGDLSVYWYQQSLDQGLQFLIQYYNGEERAKGNILERFSAQQFPDLHSELNLSSLELGDSALYFCASSPEGLREQYFGPGTRLTVT.

This chain connects TRBV7-9 to TRBJ2-7; 15 bases agree with TRBD2. Trimming took 4 bases from V and 0 from J; bases not matched to a gene: 4. Germline CDR1 SEHNR, CDR2 FQNEAQ (reference sequence). The CDR3 totals 17 residues. The chain's CDR3 is CASSWTSGGAISYEQYF. CDR3 bases: TGTGCCAGCAGCTGGACTAGCGGGGGGGCTATCTCCTACGAGCAGTACTTC.

The V gene is TRBV19, the J gene TRBJ1-5; weak D call: TRBD1 (6 bases). The CDR3 totals 14 residues. Germline V gives CDR1 LNHDA, CDR2 SQIVND (reference sequence). Trimming removed 7 bases at V and 3 bases at J, with 13 bases between. The CDR3 is CASTRTDLNQPQHF. As DNA, the CDR3 is TGTGCCAGTACCCGGACAGACCTCAATCAGCCCCAGCATTTT. Based on the CDR3 plus reference TRBV19 and TRBJ1-5, the full variable domain is DGGITQSPKYLFRKEGQNVTLSCEQNLNHDAMYWYRQDPGQGLRLIYYSQIVNDFQKGDIAEGYSVSREKKESFPLTVTSAQKNPTAFYLCASTRTDLNQPQHFGDGTRLSIL.

The chain carries TRBV11-1 and TRBJ2-1; weak D call: TRBD2 (5 bases). Germline V CDR1 and CDR2: SGHAT, FQDESV (reference sequence). The CDR3 covers 15 residues. V lost 1 base and J 2 bases, leaving 9 bases between the germline ends. CDR3 region: CASSLVGSPYNEQFF. Written as DNA, the CDR3 is TGTGCCAGCAGCTTAGTAGGGAGTCCCTACAATGAGCAGTTCTTC. Based on the CDR3 plus reference TRBV11-1 and TRBJ2-1, the full variable domain is EAEVAQSPRYKITEKSQAVAFWCDPISGHATLYWYRQILGQGPELLVQFQDESVVDDSQLPKDRFSAERLKGVDSTLKIQPAELGDSAMYLCASSLVGSPYNEQFFGPGTRLTVL.

The J gene is TRBJ2-2, the V gene TRBV10-3; 8 nucleotides line up with TRBD1. CDR1 is ENHRY, CDR2 SYGVKD, per germline. V gave up 4 bases and J gave up 8 bases; unmatched junction bases: 9. The length of the CDR3 is 15 residues. The CDR3 nucleotides are TGTGCCATCAGTGCGGAGACAGGGGCGGTGGGGGAGCTGTTTTTT. This codes for CAISAETGAVGELFF.

The chain carries TRBV2 and TRBJ2-3; 13 positions match TRBD2. The CDR3 sequence is 16 residues long. The germline gives CDR1 SNHLY, CDR2 FYNNEI. Germline trimming cut 7 bases from V and 2 bases from J; bases unmatched to any gene: 6. CDR3 sequence: CASTRTSGGNTDTQYF. The CDR3 nucleotides are TGTGCCAGCACCCGGACTAGCGGGGGTAACACAGATACGCAGTATTTT.

The J gene is TRBJ1-5, the V gene TRBV16; TRBD1 might be the D (6 bases). Germline V CDR1 and CDR2: KGHSY, FQNENV. With 3 bases removed from V and 7 bases from J, the gap between germline ends came to 16 bases. The CDR3 covers 15 residues. This CDR3 is CASSHSVWGGQPQHF. The DNA of the CDR3 is TGTGCCAGCAGCCACTCCGTTTGGGGGGGCCAGCCCCAGCATTTT. The whole variable domain, remainder taken from reference TRBV16 and TRBJ1-5, is GEEVAQTPKHLVRGEGQKAKLYCAPIKGHSYVFWYQQVLKNEFKFLISFQNENVFDETGMPKERFSAKCLPNSPCSLEIQATKLEDSAVYFCASSHSVWGGQPQHFGDGTRLSIL.

J is TRBJ2-6 and V is TRBV6-1, with D possibly TRBD1 on 5 matching bases. The CDR3 sequence is 17 residues long. The germline V gene encodes CDR1 MNHNS and CDR2 SASEGT. V lost 2 bases and J lost 0, with 11 bases in between. The DNA of the CDR3 is TGTGCCAGCAGTGAATCCCGACAGAGCTCTGGGGCCAACGTCCTGACTTTC. Amino acid sequence: CASSESRQSSGANVLTF.

The chain couples TRBV7-9 to TRBJ1-4; TRBD1 aligns across 8 bases. V trimming: 5 bases; J trimming: 4 bases; junction bases outside the gene matches: 6. This CDR3 region has 15 residues. Germline CDR1 reads SEHNR; CDR2 reads FQNEAQ (reference sequence). CDR3 DNA sequence: TGTGCCAGCAGCAAGACAGGGGCCTTTAATGAAAAACTGTTTTTT. This sequence encodes CASSKTGAFNEKLFF.

This clone has a single count. The chain couples TRBV10-1 to TRBJ1-2; D may be TRBD1 (6 bases). Germline V gene sequence: CDR1 WNHNN, CDR2 SYGVQD (reference sequence). The CDR3 loop spans 15 amino acids. Trimming pared 7 bases from V and 4 bases from J, leaving 19 bases between. In nucleotides, the CDR3 is TGCGCCAGCATTCCCCCGGGACACCCAACCTATGGCTACACCTTC. Translated, it gives CASIPPGHPTYGYTF.